The rows below give T cell receptor beta chains drawn from one sample of a study of regulatory T cells in long-lasting Graves disease. TCRdb used MiXCR to reprocess the multiplex PCR reads, holding one entry per CDR3 protein. The sample carries about 310,000 distinct CDR3 sequences, roughly 21% recorded once. The sequencing here drew on peripheral blood mononuclear cells (PBMCs), taken when the disease was refractory, from a patient treated with antithyroid drugs. The source of these receptors is a female donor with Graves disease. CDR3s include the opening cysteine and the closing phenylalanine or tryptophan. A D gene is named only where the DNA matches it firmly. The size field is filled for only some rows; it gives once, few, many or a size class.

d_gene,abundance,v_gene,j_gene,CDR3nt,CDR3aa
-,few,TRBV10-3,TRBJ1-2,TGTGCCATCAGCGCACTGGCCGCGGGATATGGCTACACCTTC,CAISALAAGYGYTF
-,-,TRBV28,TRBJ1-3,TGTGCCAGCAGGTACAGGGTGAGCTCTGGAAACACCATATATTTT,CASRYRVSSGNTIYF
-,once,TRBV7-9,TRBJ2-2,TGTGCCAGCAGGAACGCGGGCGGGGTCGAAGCCGGGGAGCTGTTTTTT,CASRNAGGVEAGELFF
TRBD1,-,TRBV5-1,TRBJ2-3,TGCGCCAGCAGCTCGCAGGACAGGGCCTTCCGATGGGATACGCAGTATTTT,CASSSQDRAFRWDTQYF
TRBD2,few,TRBV6-1,TRBJ2-1,TGTGCCAGCAGTAGGAGCGGGAGGGCCCTTAATGAGCAGTTCTTC,CASSRSGRALNEQFF
-,-,TRBV6-1,TRBJ1-2,TGTGCCAGCAGTGAAGCAGGGTATGGCTACACCTTC,CASSEAGYGYTF
-,-,TRBV20-1,TRBJ2-2,TGCAGTGCTAAAAGCTCAGGGAACACCGGGGAGCTGTTTTTT,CSAKSSGNTGELFF
-,few,TRBV18,TRBJ2-3,TGTGCCAGCTCACCATCTAGTAGGGCAGATACGCAGTATTTT,CASSPSSRADTQYF
-,-,TRBV14,TRBJ2-7,TGTGCCAGCAGCCGATTCGGGACGCTTACCTACGAGCAGTACTTC,CASSRFGTLTYEQYF
TRBD2,many,TRBV6-2/TRBV6-3,TRBJ2-5,TGTGCCAGCATTCCTGCGGGGGATATGGTTTCGGAGACCCAGTACTTC,CASIPAGDMVSETQYF
-,-,TRBV2,TRBJ2-5,TGTGCCAGCATAAATTCGTACCAAGAGACCCAGTACTTC,CASINSYQETQYF
TRBD1,few,TRBV7-9,TRBJ1-4,TGTGCCAGCAGCTTAGAAGCGGGACAGAGACTGTTTTTT,CASSLEAGQRLFF
-,-,TRBV6-5,TRBJ1-2,TGTGCCAGCAGTTACGAAGGGTGGTATGGCTACACCTTC,CASSYEGWYGYTF
-,few,TRBV14,TRBJ1-1,TGTGCCAGCAGCCAAGGATGGGGTACGAACACTGAAGCTTTCTTT,CASSQGWGTNTEAFF
-,few,TRBV4-2,TRBJ1-2,TGTGCCAGCAGCCAGGACTCAGGGGAGGGTAGTCGCTATGGTGGCTACACCTTC,CASSQDSGEGSRYGGYTF
TRBD2,-,TRBV4-1,TRBJ2-7,TGCGCCAGCAGCCCGATAGCGGGAGGGTCCTACGAGCAGTACTTC,CASSPIAGGSYEQYF
-,-,TRBV15,TRBJ2-7,TGTGCCACCAGCAGAGAGGTGGGACTCTCCTACGAGCAGTACTTC,CATSREVGLSYEQYF
TRBD1,many,TRBV5-1,TRBJ1-6,TGCGCCAGCAGCAAGGGACAGGGGCGCAATTCACCCCTCCACTTT,CASSKGQGRNSPLHF
TRBD2,-,TRBV2,TRBJ2-1,TGTGCCAGCAGCCGCGGACTAGTCAACAATGAGCAGTTCTTC,CASSRGLVNNEQFF
TRBD1,-,TRBV7-9,TRBJ2-2,TGTGCCAGCAGCCAAGACAGGGCTCCGCTTCCCGGGGAGCTGTTTTTT,CASSQDRAPLPGELFF
-,many,TRBV2,TRBJ2-1,TGTGCCAGCAGTTCTTTTCGAGGTCGATACAATGAGCAGTTCTTC,CASSSFRGRYNEQFF